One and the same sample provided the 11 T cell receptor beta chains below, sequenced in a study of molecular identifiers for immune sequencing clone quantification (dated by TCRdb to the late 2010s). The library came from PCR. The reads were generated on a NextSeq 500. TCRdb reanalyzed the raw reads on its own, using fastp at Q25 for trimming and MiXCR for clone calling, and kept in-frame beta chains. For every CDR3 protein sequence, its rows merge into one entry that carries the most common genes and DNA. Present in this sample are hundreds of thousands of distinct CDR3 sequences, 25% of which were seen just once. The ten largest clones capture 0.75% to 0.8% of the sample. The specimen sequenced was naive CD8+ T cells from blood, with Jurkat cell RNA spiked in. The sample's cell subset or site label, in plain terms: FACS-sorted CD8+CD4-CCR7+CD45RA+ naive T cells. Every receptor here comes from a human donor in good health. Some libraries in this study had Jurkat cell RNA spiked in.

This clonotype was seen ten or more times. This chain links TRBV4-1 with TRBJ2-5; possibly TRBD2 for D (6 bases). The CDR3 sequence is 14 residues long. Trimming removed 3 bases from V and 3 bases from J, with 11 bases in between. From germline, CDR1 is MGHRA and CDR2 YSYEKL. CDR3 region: CASSQGWGEETQYF. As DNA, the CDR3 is TGCGCCAGCAGCCAGGGATGGGGGGAAGAGACCCAGTACTTC.

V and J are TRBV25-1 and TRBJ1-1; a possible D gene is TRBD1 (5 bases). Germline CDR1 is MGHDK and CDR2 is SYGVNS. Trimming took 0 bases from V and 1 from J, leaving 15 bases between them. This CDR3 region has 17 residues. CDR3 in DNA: TGTGCCAGCAGTGAATATGGACATCCTGAGGCGAACACTGAAGCTTTCTTT. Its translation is CASSEYGHPEANTEAFF.

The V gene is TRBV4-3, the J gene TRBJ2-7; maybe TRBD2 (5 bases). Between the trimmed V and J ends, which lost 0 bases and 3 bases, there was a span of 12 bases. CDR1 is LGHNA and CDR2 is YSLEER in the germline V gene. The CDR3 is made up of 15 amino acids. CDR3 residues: CASSQDNGIVYEQYF. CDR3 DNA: TGCGCCAGCAGCCAAGATAACGGGATAGTCTACGAGCAGTACTTC.

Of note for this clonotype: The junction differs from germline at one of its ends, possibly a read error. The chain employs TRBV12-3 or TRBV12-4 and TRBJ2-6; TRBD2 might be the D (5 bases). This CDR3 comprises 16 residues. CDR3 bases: TGTGCCGGCAGTTCCCTCGGGGATTCTGGGGCCAACGTCCTGACTTTC. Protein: CAGSSLGDSGANVLTF.

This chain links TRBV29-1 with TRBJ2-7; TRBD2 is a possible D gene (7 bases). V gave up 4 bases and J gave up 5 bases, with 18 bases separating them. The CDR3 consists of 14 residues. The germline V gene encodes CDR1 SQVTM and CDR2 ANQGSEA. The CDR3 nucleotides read TGCAGCGTTGGCGGGGGCGGGGGTTGGGACGAGCAGTACTTC. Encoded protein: CSVGGGGGWDEQYF.

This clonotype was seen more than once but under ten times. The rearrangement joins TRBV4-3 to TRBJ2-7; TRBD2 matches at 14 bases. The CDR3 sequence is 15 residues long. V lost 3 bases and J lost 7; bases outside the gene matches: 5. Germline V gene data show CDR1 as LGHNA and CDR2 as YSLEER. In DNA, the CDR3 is TGCGCCAGCAGCCAGGGGACTAGCGGGAGAGAGGAGCAGTACTTC. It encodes CASSQGTSGREEQYF.

CDR3 residues: CASSYDSDAEAFF. As DNA, the CDR3 is TGTGCCAGCAGTTATGACTCGGACGCTGAAGCTTTCTTT. The chain recombines TRBV6-5 with TRBJ1-1; D not certain. Germline V gene data show CDR1 as MNHEY and CDR2 as SVGAGI. The V end lost 3 bases, the J end lost 6 bases, and 11 bases lay between the germline ends. This CDR3 is built from 13 residues.

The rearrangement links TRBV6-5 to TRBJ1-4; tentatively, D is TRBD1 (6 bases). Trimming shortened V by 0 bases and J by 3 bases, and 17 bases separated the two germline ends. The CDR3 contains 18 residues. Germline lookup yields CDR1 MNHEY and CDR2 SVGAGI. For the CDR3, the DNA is TGTGCCAGCAGTTACTCAGTAAACAGGGTCCATGCTAATGAAAAACTGTTTTTT. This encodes CASSYSVNRVHANEKLFF.

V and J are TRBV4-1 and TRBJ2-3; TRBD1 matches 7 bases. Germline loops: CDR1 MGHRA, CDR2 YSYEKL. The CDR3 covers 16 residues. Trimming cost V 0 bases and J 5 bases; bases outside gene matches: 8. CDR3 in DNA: TGCGCCAGCAGCCAAGACACAGGGGTTTTGGTAGATACGCAGTATTTT. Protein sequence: CASSQDTGVLVDTQYF.

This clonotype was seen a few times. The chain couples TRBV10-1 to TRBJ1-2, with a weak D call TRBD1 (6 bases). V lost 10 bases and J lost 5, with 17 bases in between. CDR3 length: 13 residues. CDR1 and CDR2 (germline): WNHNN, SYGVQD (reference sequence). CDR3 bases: TGCGCCAACATCCGGGACACCAAGTATGGCTACACCTTC. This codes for CANIRDTKYGYTF.

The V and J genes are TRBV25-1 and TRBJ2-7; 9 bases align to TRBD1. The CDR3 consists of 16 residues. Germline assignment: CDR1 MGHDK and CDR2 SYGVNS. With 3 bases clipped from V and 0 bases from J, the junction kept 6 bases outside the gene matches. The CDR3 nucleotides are TGTGCCAGCAGTGATACCGGGACAGGGTACTCCTACGAGCAGTACTTC. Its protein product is CASSDTGTGYSYEQYF.